Following are 15 T cell receptor beta chains from one sample sequenced in a study of blood T cell repertoires in COVID-19 (dated by TCRdb to 2019 to 2021). Receptor libraries were prepared by the immunoSEQ multiplex PCR assay. TCRdb mirrors the immuneACCESS table, restricted to in-frame sequences. Some clones are absent from its copies; in checked studies, under half trace to an unresolved V gene, and the reason for the others is unknown. The sample table records approximately 330,000 clones; around 91% of these occur just once. The leading ten clones occupy 0.95% to 1.3% of the sample. Sequencing was done on a sample of peripheral blood. The receptors derive from a middle-aged woman with COVID-19, enrolled during active disease.

The chain recombines TRBV27 with TRBJ1-5; 9 nucleotides match TRBD1. In germline, CDR1 is MNHEY, CDR2 SMNVEV (reference sequence). Trimming at V came to 6 bases and at J to 5 bases, leaving 11 bases not matched to a gene. This CDR3 has 16 residues. CDR3: CASRAYFRDRDQPQHF. CDR3 nucleotides: TGTGCCAGCAGGGCGTACTTCAGGGACAGGGATCAGCCCCAGCATTTT.

V usage is TRBV12-3 or TRBV12-4 and J usage is TRBJ2-1; D possibly corresponds to TRBD2 (6 bases). This CDR3 contains 13 residues. V gave up 3 bases and J gave up 9 bases, with 12 bases separating them. CDR3 protein: CASSFVAGIEQFF. The CDR3, as DNA: TGTGCCAGCAGTTTCGTGGCGGGAATTGAGCAGTTCTTC.

This chain connects TRBV7-2 to TRBJ2-7; tentative D call: TRBD2 (6 bases). V lost 1 base to trimming and J lost 3 bases, with 10 bases between them. The germline V gene has CDR1 SGHTA and CDR2 FQGNSA. The CDR3 totals 14 residues. The CDR3: CASSLGRDGYEQYF. In nucleotides, the CDR3 is TGTGCCAGCAGCTTAGGGAGGGACGGCTACGAGCAGTACTTC.

The gene calls are TRBV28 and TRBJ2-2; possible D gene TRBD1, 6 bases. CDR1 and CDR2 (germline): MDHEN, SYDVKM. V shed 3 bases and J shed 4 bases, with 15 bases lying between them. The CDR3 is 16 amino acids. The CDR3 region is CASSLSQGGSTGELFF. The CDR3 DNA is TGTGCCAGCAGTTTGTCACAGGGTGGGTCCACCGGGGAGCTGTTTTTT.

This clone was found a few times. DNA of the CDR3: TGTGCCAGCAGCTCAACCTTCGAGGGGGCCTCCTATAATTCACCCCTCCACTTT. It specifies CASSSTFEGASYNSPLHF. This rearrangement joins TRBV28 to TRBJ1-6, with 7 bases matching TRBD1. The CDR3 is 18 amino acids. Germline CDR1 MDHEN, CDR2 SYDVKM. The ends lost 6 bases at V and 0 bases at J; junction bases unmatched: 11.

The rearrangement uses TRBV29-1 and TRBJ2-7; TRBD1 might be the D (5 bases). V dropped 3 bases and J dropped 0 bases, with 12 bases sitting between them. CDR1 and CDR2 from the germline V gene are SQVTM and ANQGSEA. The CDR3 has 14 residues. The CDR3 nucleotides read TGCAGCGTTGAGGCAGGGCCGAGCTCCTACGAGCAGTACTTC. Its protein is CSVEAGPSSYEQYF.

This sequence joins TRBV7-3 and TRBJ2-2; D is unresolved. V was pared by 4 bases and J by 2 bases, with 2 bases between. The CDR3 length is 12 residues. The germline V gene encodes CDR1 SGHTA and CDR2 FQGTGA. As DNA, the CDR3 is TGTGCCAGCAGCTCAAACACCGGGGAGCTGTTTTTT. Translated, it gives CASSSNTGELFF. The full variable domain, with the rest looked up from reference TRBV7-3 and TRBJ2-2, is GAGVSQTPSNKVTEKGKYVELRCDPISGHTALYWYRQSLGQGPEFLIYFQGTGAADDSGLPNDRFFAVRPEGSVSTLKIQRTERGDSAVYLCASSSNTGELFFGEGSRLTVL.

This clone is a singleton in its sample. The chain employs TRBV6-2 or TRBV6-3 and TRBJ2-7, with 7 bases fitting TRBD2. This CDR3 region has 16 residues. The germline V gene encodes CDR1 MNHEY and CDR2 SVGEGT. Trimming removed 2 bases from V and 3 bases from J; junction bases left unmatched: 10. CDR3 sequence reads: CASSYVSWGGNYEQYF. The CDR3 region has the DNA TGTGCCAGCAGTTACGTTTCTTGGGGAGGGAACTACGAGCAGTACTTC.

The chain couples TRBV29-1 to TRBJ2-1; 10 positions agree with TRBD2. Trimming removed 7 bases from V and 7 bases from J; junction bases left unmatched: 13. The CDR3 is 15 residues long. The germline V gene encodes CDR1 SQVTM and CDR2 ANQGSEA. The CDR3 DNA reads TGCAGCGCTATCCTACTAGCGGGATCTTTAAATGAGCAGTTCTTC. It encodes CSAILLAGSLNEQFF.

This sequence joins TRBV4-2 and TRBJ1-3; 7 nucleotides align to TRBD1. Germline lookup yields CDR1 LGHNA and CDR2 YNFKEQ. The ends lost 0 bases at V and 8 bases at J; junction bases unmatched: 7. The CDR3 totals 15 residues. This CDR3 is CASSQDLGQLDTIYF. CDR3 DNA sequence: TGTGCCAGCAGCCAAGATCTGGGACAGTTGGACACCATATATTTT.

This clone has a handful of counts. The chain joins TRBV18 to TRBJ1-1; no definite D call. The germline V gene encodes CDR1 KGHSH and CDR2 LQKENI. The CDR3 consists of 14 residues. The V end was cut by 0 bases, the J end by 1 base, with 6 bases between. This chain's CDR3 is CASSPPRGNTEAFF. The CDR3 nucleotides are TGTGCCAGCTCACCACCGCGAGGGAACACTGAAGCTTTCTTT.

J is TRBJ1-6 and V is TRBV27; D is possibly TRBD1 (5 bases). The CDR3 spans 17 residues. The germline CDR1 and CDR2 sequences are MNHEY and SMNVEV (reference sequence). V was shortened by 4 bases and J by 0 bases, with 13 bases between the two germline ends. The CDR3 loop reads CASSSLKDTSYNSPLHF. Here the CDR3 DNA reads TGTGCCAGCAGTTCGTTAAAGGACACCTCCTATAATTCACCCCTCCACTTT.

The rearrangement uses TRBV7-9 and TRBJ1-5; 8 nucleotides match TRBD1. CDR1 is SEHNR and CDR2 is FQNEAQ in the germline V gene (reference sequence). Germline trimming cut 7 bases from V and 6 bases from J; bases unmatched to any gene: 14. This CDR3 has 16 amino acids. The chain's CDR3 is CASTPSWAGGPQPQHF. CDR3 nucleotide sequence: TGTGCCAGCACCCCAAGCTGGGCAGGGGGCCCTCAGCCCCAGCATTTT.

On this clone: The sample holds other DNA sequences that translate to the same CDR3. J is TRBJ2-3 and V is TRBV5-4, with TRBD1 matching 7 bases. CDR1 is SGHNT and CDR2 is YYREEE in the germline V gene (reference sequence). The J segment lost 2 bases and the V segment lost 0 bases, leaving 3 bases of the junction unmatched. The CDR3 is 15 residues long. CDR3 amino acids: CASSLGQGNTDTQYF. In DNA form, the CDR3 reads TGTGCCAGCAGCTTGGGACAGGGTAACACAGATACGCAGTATTTT.

This chain connects TRBV4-3 to TRBJ2-1; weak D call: TRBD2 (6 bases). This CDR3 contains 15 residues. Germline CDR1 and CDR2: LGHNA and YSLEER. V lost 0 bases, J lost 10 bases, and 16 bases lay in between. The CDR3 DNA sequence: TGCGCCAGCAGCCAAGATGAGCGGCGGGGAATGGAGCAGTTCTTC. It is translated as CASSQDERRGMEQFF.